This TCR beta chain was found in a study of a mutant IDH1 vaccine in newly diagnosed glioma. Whole-study context: First vaccine doses came 4-6 weeks after radiotherapy alone, or with temozolomide cycles. Study results and caveats: Vaccine-induced responses were seen in more than 90% of patients, spanning several MHC alleles. Top-clonotype changes in peripheral T cells seemed unrelated to pseudoprogression.

The time point here: week 47, end of study. Vaccinated patients received 300 ug of mutant IDH1 20-mer peptide per dose, with topical imiquimod. Some clones are missing from TCRdb's copy, which holds only in-frame ones; the method was immunoSEQ multiplex PCR. The data contain about 94,000 clones, roughly 90% of them singletons. As concerns this clone: What it recognizes is unknown.

This specimen consisted of PBMCs, obtained from a glioma patient whose treatment included an IDH1 peptide vaccine. The clonotype originates from a woman aged 45-59 years with glioma.

CDR3 region: CASSQEAGDGTGELFF. The CDR3, as DNA: TGCGCCAGCAGCCAAGAAGCGGGAGACGGTACCGGGGAGCTGTTTTTT. V is TRBV4-1 and J is TRBJ2-2; the match to TRBD2 covers 8 bases. Trimming removed 0 bases from V and 5 bases from J; junction bases left unmatched: 5. The CDR3 loop spans 16 amino acids. Germline V gene data show CDR1 as MGHRA and CDR2 as YSYEKL.